The rows below give T cell receptor beta chains drawn from one sample of a study of T cell changes during pregnancy in multiple sclerosis. Sequencing used immunoSEQ multiplex PCR; TCRdb keeps in-frame clones, though not all of them. The sample has 45,000 to 60,000 clones, more than 90% seen once. The material was peripheral blood, obtained after pregnancy. The receptors stem from a female donor in good health, enrolled as a control in a pregnancy study. The CDR3 runs from the conserved cysteine through the conserved F or W. The D gene is left open where the match is weak. Size is omitted from some rows. Given values are once, few, many or a class for expanded clones.

V,D,J,size,CDR3,DNA
TRBV9,TRBD1,TRBJ1-4,once,CASSAPGQPNEKLFF,TGTGCCAGCAGCGCACCGGGACAGCCTAATGAAAAACTGTTTTTT
TRBV29-1,-,TRBJ1-1,-,CSVRKTGGNTEAFF,TGCAGCGTTCGGAAAACGGGGGGGAACACTGAAGCTTTCTTT
TRBV7-9,-,TRBJ1-6,-,CASSLDGDYNSPLHF,TGTGCCAGCAGCTTGGACGGGGATTATAATTCACCCCTCCACTTT
TRBV19,TRBD1,TRBJ2-1,-,CASSIDRDNEQFF,TGTGCCAGTAGTATCGACAGGGATAATGAGCAGTTCTTC
TRBV27,TRBD1,TRBJ1-5,-,CASSLGQDQPQHF,TGTGCCAGCAGTTTGGGACAGGATCAGCCCCAGCATTTT
TRBV5-1,TRBD2,TRBJ2-1,-,CASRRTSGSSYNEQFF,TGCGCCAGCAGAAGAACTAGCGGCAGCTCCTACAATGAGCAGTTCTTC
TRBV7-2,-,TRBJ2-7,-,CASSLSQSYEQYF,TGTGCCAGCAGCTTGTCGCAGTCCTACGAGCAGTACTTC
TRBV7-9,-,TRBJ2-3,once,CASSLTGRSTDTQYF,TGTGCCAGCAGCTTGACAGGCCGTAGCACAGATACGCAGTATTTT
TRBV19,TRBD1,TRBJ1-1,-,CASSMGDRNTEAFF,TGTGCCAGTAGTATGGGGGACAGGAACACTGAAGCTTTCTTT
TRBV7-9,TRBD1,TRBJ1-2,few,CASSRDRANSNYGYTF,TGTGCCAGCAGCCGAGACAGGGCTAATTCTAACTATGGCTACACCTTC
TRBV2,-,TRBJ1-6,-,CASSETSSSGVSPLHF,TGTGCCAGCAGTGAAACCAGCTCCTCGGGGGTTTCACCCCTCCACTTT
TRBV7-2,-,TRBJ2-1,-,CASTLYNEQFF,TGTGCCAGCACACTATACAATGAGCAGTTCTTC
TRBV27,-,TRBJ1-1,-,CASSSTRGAFF,TGTGCCAGCAGCTCAACCCGGGGAGCTTTCTTT
TRBV10-3,TRBD1,TRBJ2-2,-,CATRQGGYTGELFF,TGTGCCACTAGACAGGGCGGCTACACCGGGGAGCTGTTTTTT
TRBV7-2,-,TRBJ2-1,-,CASSKLAEEQFF,TGTGCCAGCAGCAAACTAGCTGAGGAGCAGTTCTTC
TRBV6-5,-,TRBJ2-7,-,CASSRVRDSYEQYF,TGTGCCAGCAGTAGAGTGAGGGACTCCTACGAGCAGTACTTC
TRBV19,TRBD1,TRBJ1-2,-,CASRTGTAIPNYGYTF,TGTGCCAGTAGGACCGGGACAGCTATTCCAAACTATGGCTACACCTTC
TRBV7-2,-,TRBJ2-7,-,CASSLDIWRDPTYEQYF,TGTGCCAGCAGCTTAGATATCTGGCGGGACCCCACCTACGAGCAGTACTTC
TRBV14,-,TRBJ2-3,-,CASSPWRQSTNTQYF,TGTGCCAGCAGCCCTTGGAGACAGAGCACAAATACGCAGTATTTT
TRBV5-1,TRBD1,TRBJ2-7,-,CASSSKPGQGHVEQYF,TGCGCCAGCAGCTCGAAGCCGGGACAGGGGCATGTCGAGCAGTACTTC
TRBV7-9,TRBD1,TRBJ2-5,-,CASSPGDREGETQYF,TGTGCCAGCAGCCCTGGGGACAGGGAGGGAGAGACCCAGTACTTC
TRBV7-6,TRBD1,TRBJ2-7,-,CASSSGTGRYYEQYF,TGTGCCAGCAGCTCGGGGACAGGGAGATATTACGAGCAGTACTTC
TRBV7-9,-,TRBJ1-1,-,CASSPMEATEAFF,TGTGCCAGCAGCCCGATGGAGGCGACTGAAGCTTTCTTT
TRBV19,TRBD2,TRBJ2-4,-,CASSRGGDIQYF,TGTGCCAGTAGTCGCGGGGGGGACATTCAGTACTTC
TRBV23-1,-,TRBJ1-5,once,CASSQMNTNQPQHF,TGCGCCAGCAGTCAAATGAACACAAATCAGCCCCAGCATTTT
TRBV6-6,-,TRBJ1-1,-,CASSYGAGERTEAFF,TGTGCCAGCAGTTACGGCGCCGGGGAACGGACTGAAGCTTTCTTT
TRBV6-5,TRBD2,TRBJ2-1,-,CASSQTSGTYNEQFF,TGTGCCAGCAGCCAGACTAGCGGGACTTACAATGAGCAGTTCTTC
TRBV6-5,-,TRBJ2-7,-,CASSSQGVRKGQYF,TGTGCCAGCAGTTCGCAGGGTGTTAGAAAAGGGCAGTACTTC
TRBV7-8,TRBD2,TRBJ2-7,-,CASSPQSGSYEQYF,TGTGCCAGCAGCCCGCAAAGCGGGAGTTACGAGCAGTACTTC
TRBV28,-,TRBJ2-1,-,CASSLKDTRYNEQFF,TGTGCCAGCAGTTTGAAGGACACAAGATACAATGAGCAGTTCTTC
TRBV5-1,TRBD2,TRBJ2-3,-,CASSPDDPSGSTDTQYF,TGCGCCAGCAGCCCCGACGACCCTAGCGGCTCCACAGATACGCAGTATTTT
TRBV28,TRBD2,TRBJ2-7,-,CASSQGLAAYEQYF,TGTGCCAGCAGTCAGGGACTAGCGGCCTACGAGCAGTACTTC
TRBV6-5,TRBD2,TRBJ2-5,-,CASKLLAGQETQYF,TGTGCCAGCAAATTACTAGCGGGTCAAGAGACCCAGTACTTC
TRBV9,-,TRBJ2-1,-,CASSVENQGPGALRGGNEQFF,TGTGCCAGCAGCGTAGAGAACCAGGGGCCAGGGGCCCTCCGCGGGGGCAATGAGCAGTTCTTC
TRBV2,-,TRBJ2-1,-,CASSASTSSNTYNEQFF,TGTGCCAGCAGTGCAAGTACTAGCTCAAACACTTACAATGAGCAGTTCTTC
TRBV5-1,TRBD1,TRBJ2-5,-,CASSPGQGSRETQYF,TGCGCCAGCAGCCCCGGACAGGGTAGTAGAGAGACCCAGTACTTC
TRBV4-2,-,TRBJ1-1,few,CASSQASRGTEAFF,TGTGCCAGCAGCCAAGCTAGTAGGGGCACTGAAGCTTTCTTT
TRBV15,TRBD1,TRBJ1-1,-,CATSRDRGLMNTEAFF,TGTGCCACCAGCAGAGACAGGGGGCTGATGAACACTGAAGCTTTCTTT
TRBV11-1,-,TRBJ1-1,-,CASSLIGRAQNTEAFF,TGTGCCAGCAGCTTAATAGGGAGGGCTCAGAACACTGAAGCTTTCTTT
TRBV19,-,TRBJ2-2,-,CASRLQGSTGELFF,TGTGCCAGTCGCCTCCAGGGGAGCACCGGGGAGCTGTTTTTT
TRBV6-5,-,TRBJ2-1,-,CASSYSPGSAYNEQFF,TGTGCCAGCAGTTACTCGCCGGGTAGTGCCTACAATGAGCAGTTCTTC
TRBV5-1,TRBD1,TRBJ2-1,-,CASSLGQGGNEQFF,TGCGCCAGCAGCTTAGGACAGGGTGGGAATGAGCAGTTCTTC